The clone carrying this TCR beta chain was counted once. Its cognate antigen is unknown. This record comes from a study of cytomegalovirus exposure and HLA in healthy donors. The study's findings and limits: The listing of some 170 TCR beta chains classed them as cytomegalovirus-associated.

The study ran its PCR with 60 Vbeta and 13 Jbeta primers. Some clones are missing from TCRdb's copy, which holds only in-frame ones; the method was immunoSEQ multiplex PCR. The sample lists just over 200,000 clones, approximately 79% seen once, with 1.5% to 2% in the top ten. V lost 1 base to trimming and J lost 4 bases, with 20 bases between them. CDR3 size: 19 residues. The germline CDR1 and CDR2 sequences are LGHNA and YNFKEQ. Sequenced sample: PBMCs. This rearrangement joins TRBV4-2 to TRBJ2-6; tentatively, D is TRBD1 (7 bases). This clonotype was obtained from a man aged 50 or older in good health and CMV-seronegative. This chain's CDR3 is CASSQGQPGGNLGANVLTF. Written as DNA, the CDR3 is TGTGCCAGCAGCCAAGGGCAGCCAGGGGGGAATCTAGGGGCCAACGTCCTGACTTTC.